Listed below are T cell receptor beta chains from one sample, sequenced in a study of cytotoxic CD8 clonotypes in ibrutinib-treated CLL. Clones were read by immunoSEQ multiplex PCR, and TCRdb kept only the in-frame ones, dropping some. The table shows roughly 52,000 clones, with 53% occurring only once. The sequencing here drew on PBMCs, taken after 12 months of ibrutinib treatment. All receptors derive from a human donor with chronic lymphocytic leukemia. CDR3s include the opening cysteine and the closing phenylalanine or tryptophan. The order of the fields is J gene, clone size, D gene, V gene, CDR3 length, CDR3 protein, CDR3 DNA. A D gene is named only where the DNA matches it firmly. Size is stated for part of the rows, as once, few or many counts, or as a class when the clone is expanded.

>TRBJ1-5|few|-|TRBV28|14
CASSWGSVNQPQHF
TGTGCCAGCAGTTGGGGGTCTGTCAATCAGCCCCAGCATTTT
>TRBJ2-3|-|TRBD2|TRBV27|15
CASSLRLAVGDTQYF
TGTGCCAGCAGTTTGAGGCTAGCGGTCGGGGATACGCAGTATTTT
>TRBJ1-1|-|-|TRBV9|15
CASSAWAPTDGEAFF
TGTGCCAGCAGCGCCTGGGCCCCGACGGACGGAGAAGCTTTCTTT
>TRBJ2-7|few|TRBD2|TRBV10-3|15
CAISDPGTSSYEQYF
TGTGCCATCAGTGACCCCGGGACTAGCAGCTACGAGCAGTACTTC
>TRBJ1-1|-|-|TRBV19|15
CASSIGQPGNTEAFF
TGTGCCAGTAGTATTGGCCAGCCTGGCAACACTGAAGCTTTCTTT
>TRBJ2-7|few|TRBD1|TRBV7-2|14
CASSPGDRTYEQYF
TGTGCCAGCAGCCCAGGGGACAGAACCTACGAGCAGTACTTC
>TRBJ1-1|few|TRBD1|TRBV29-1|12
CSADRVNTEAFF
TGCAGCGCGGACAGGGTGAACACTGAAGCTTTCTTT
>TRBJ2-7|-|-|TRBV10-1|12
CASSGNTYEQYF
TGCGCCAGCAGTGGGAATACCTACGAGCAGTACTTC
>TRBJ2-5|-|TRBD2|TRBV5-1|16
CASSLRLAGGQETQYF
TGCGCCAGCAGCTTGAGGCTAGCGGGAGGTCAAGAGACCCAGTACTTC
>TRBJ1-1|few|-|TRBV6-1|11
CASTLNTEAFF
TGTGCCAGCACCTTGAACACTGAAGCTTTCTTT
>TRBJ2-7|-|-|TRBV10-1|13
CASSVENSYEQYF
TGCGCCAGCAGTGTGGAAAACTCCTACGAGCAGTACTTC
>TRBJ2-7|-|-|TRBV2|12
CASSRLSYEQYF
TGTGCCAGCAGTCGACTTTCCTACGAGCAGTACTTC